This TCR beta chain was obtained from a study of blood T cell repertoires in COVID-19. Study in general: Italy, Spain and the United States were the sources of the convalescent and acute COVID-19 samples. The analysed material was cDNA or gDNA that came from T cells, B-cell-depleted T cells, or PBMCs.

In the original workflow: Amplification of reference gene primers was used by the study to estimate nucleated cell counts. TCRdb keeps only in-frame clones here, not all; method: immunoSEQ multiplex PCR. Clone size and V and J calls were adopted from that table, with D and trimming inferred from the DNA. The sample contains under 300,000 clones, around four fifths of which appear only once. The ends lost 6 bases at V and 9 bases at J; junction bases unmatched: 8. The germline V gene has CDR1 MNHEY and CDR2 SVGAGI. The CDR3 has 13 residues. The V call is TRBV6-5, the J call TRBJ2-1; 7 bases fit TRBD1. The sample taken for sequencing was peripheral blood. The source of this sequence is a man in his fifties or sixties who had recovered from COVID-19. In DNA form, the CDR3 reads TGTGCCAGCAGGGGGCTAGGGGGCGGTGAGCAGTTCTTC. Protein: CASRGLGGGEQFF.